This is a list of T cell receptor beta chains from one sample in a study of T cell responses to AZD1222 COVID-19 vaccine. Here immunoSEQ multiplex PCR was the method, and the copy in TCRdb shows in-frame clones only, minus some. The sample includes 80,000 to 100,000 clones, 70% to 90% of them seen just once. Source: peripheral blood, taken 28 days after the second AZD1222 dose. These receptor sequences come from an adult who received the AZD1222 COVID-19 vaccine. CDR3s include the opening cysteine and the closing phenylalanine or tryptophan. The D gene is left open where the match is weak. For some rows the clone size is stated as once, few or many, or as a class when expanded; others skip it.

>TRBJ1-4|once|-|TRBV6-1|14
TGTGCCAGCAGTGAAGAACAGGGTGATGAAAAACTGTTTTTT
CASSEEQGDEKLFF
>TRBJ1-2|-|-|TRBV27|15
TGTGCCAGCACACGGAATGGGGGCTCGGGCTATGGCTACACCTTC
CASTRNGGSGYGYTF
>TRBJ2-5|-|-|TRBV11-3|13
TGTGCCAGCAGCTTAGGGGCCGGGGGGACCCAGTACTTC
CASSLGAGGTQYF
>TRBJ1-5|once|-|TRBV19|13
TGTGCCAGTAGTATCGGGGGTTATCAGCCCCAGCATTTT
CASSIGGYQPQHF
>TRBJ1-2|-|-|TRBV6-5|14
TGTGCCAGCAGTTTACAGGGTGATAACTATGGCTACACCTTC
CASSLQGDNYGYTF
>TRBJ1-6|-|-|TRBV28|13
TGTGCCAGCAGTTTCCAGGGGAGATCACCCCTCCACTTT
CASSFQGRSPLHF
>TRBJ2-5|-|TRBD2|TRBV9|13
TGTGCCAGCAGTACGGAAGGGAGGGGGACCCAGTACTTC
CASSTEGRGTQYF
>TRBJ2-5|once|-|TRBV2|14
TGTGCCAGCAGAGGGGGGGGACTCCAAGAGACCCAGTACTTC
CASRGGGLQETQYF
>TRBJ2-5|-|-|TRBV27|14
TGTGCCAGCAGTTTATTCGGGGTTGGGGAGACCCAGTACTTC
CASSLFGVGETQYF
>TRBJ1-2|-|-|TRBV12-3/TRBV12-4|13
TGTGCCAGCAGTTCCCCACGGATTTATGGCTACACCTTC
CASSSPRIYGYTF
>TRBJ2-7|-|-|TRBV5-6|11
TGTGCCAGCAGCTTGTCGAACGAGCAGTACTTC
CASSLSNEQYF
>TRBJ1-1|-|-|TRBV9|13
TGTGCCAGCAGCGTAGGGATGCAGTCTGAAGCTTTCTTT
CASSVGMQSEAFF
>TRBJ1-2|-|-|TRBV3-1/TRBV3-2|12
TGTGCCAGCAGCCAAGTCGGCTTCAGCTACACCTTC
CASSQVGFSYTF
>TRBJ2-2|-|-|TRBV28|18
TGTGCCAGCAGTTTAATGCGTCGGACTTCTTACCGGGGAGGGGAGCTGTTTTTT
CASSLMRRTSYRGGELFF
>TRBJ1-1|-|TRBD1|TRBV5-4|15
TGTGCCAGCAGCGACGGACAGGGGATTGACGCTGAAGCTTTCTTT
CASSDGQGIDAEAFF
>TRBJ1-4|-|-|TRBV5-1|17
TGCGCCAGCAGCTTGGCCGGGGGGACTTTGCAAGGGGAAAAACTGTTTTTT
CASSLAGGTLQGEKLFF
>TRBJ2-3|-|-|TRBV5-4|15
TGTGCCAGCAGCTTGGTAGTTGCTAGCACAGATACGCAGTATTTT
CASSLVVASTDTQYF
>TRBJ2-7|-|-|TRBV5-6|13
TGTGCCAGCAGCCTCCTCAGCTCCTACGAGCAGTACTTC
CASSLLSSYEQYF
>TRBJ1-1|-|-|TRBV6-1|14
TGTGCCAGCAGTGAAAACGTGGCAACCACTGAAGCTTTCTTT
CASSENVATTEAFF
>TRBJ2-2|once|-|TRBV7-3|15
TGTGCCAGCAGCCTCAGACAGGGAGGCACCGGGGAGCTGTTTTTT
CASSLRQGGTGELFF
>TRBJ1-1|-|-|TRBV6-2/TRBV6-3|14
TGTGCCAGCAGTTTACAGGGAGGAGACACTGAAGCTTTCTTT
CASSLQGGDTEAFF
>TRBJ2-2|-|TRBD2|TRBV19|16
TGTGCCAGTAGTATTAGCGGGGGGACGAACACCGGGGAGCTGTTTTTT
CASSISGGTNTGELFF
>TRBJ1-2|-|TRBD1|TRBV5-8|13
TGTGCCAGCAGCTTGGAGGGGGCCTACGGCTACACCTTC
CASSLEGAYGYTF
>TRBJ1-1|-|-|TRBV9|14
TGTGCCAGCAGCGTAGAGGTCAATGGGAGGAAGGCTTTCTTT
CASSVEVNGRKAFF
>TRBJ1-2|once|TRBD1|TRBV7-8|17
TGTGCCAGCAGCTTAGCAGCCGGGACAGGGTCTCGCTATGGCTACACCTTC
CASSLAAGTGSRYGYTF
>TRBJ1-5|-|-|TRBV7-2|14
TGTGCCACCCAGAAGGGGAATAGCAATCAGCCCCAGCATTTT
CATQKGNSNQPQHF
>TRBJ2-7|-|TRBD1|TRBV24-1|18
TGTGCCACCAGTGACGCTAAAAGCCGGGACAGAGACCCTGGCGAGCAGTACTTC
CATSDAKSRDRDPGEQYF
>TRBJ1-6|-|-|TRBV10-1|13
TGCGCCAGCGGCAGGGACGGACATTCACCCCTCCACTTT
CASGRDGHSPLHF
>TRBJ1-1|-|-|TRBV3-1/TRBV3-2|14
TGTGCCAGCAGCCAACAAAGAGGAAATACACGAGGTTTCTTT
CASSQQRGNTRGFF
>TRBJ2-5|-|-|TRBV19|16
TGTGCCAGTAGCAAACCAACCCGCGGGGCCCAAGAGACCCAGTACTTC
CASSKPTRGAQETQYF
>TRBJ1-1|-|-|TRBV19|14
TGTGCCAGTAGTATAACCCCCATGGGCACTGAAGCTTTCTTT
CASSITPMGTEAFF
>TRBJ2-1|-|TRBD2|TRBV9|15
TGTGCCAGCAGCCCACAGACTAGCGCCCTCGCTGAGCAGTTCTTC
CASSPQTSALAEQFF
>TRBJ1-4|-|-|TRBV28|17
TGTGCCAGCAGTTCCCATAGAGTGGGACCAAAGAATGAAAAACTGTTTTTT
CASSSHRVGPKNEKLFF
>TRBJ2-5|-|-|TRBV7-3|14
TGTGCCAGCAGCTCCGGGGTGCAATACGAGACCCAGTACTTC
CASSSGVQYETQYF
>TRBJ2-7|-|-|TRBV5-4|15
TGTGCCAGCAGCTGGGGGGTAGGTGATAGCTACGAGCAGTACTTC
CASSWGVGDSYEQYF
>TRBJ1-3|once|-|TRBV12-3/TRBV12-4|12
TGTGCCAGCAGTCCCCGGGTGGACACCATATATTTT
CASSPRVDTIYF
>TRBJ1-6|-|-|TRBV28|13
TGTGCCAGCAGTTTTCGATATAATTCACCCCTCCACTTT
CASSFRYNSPLHF
>TRBJ1-4|few|-|TRBV19|14
TGTGCCAGTAGTGATCAACACAGTAATGAAAAACTGTTTTTT
CASSDQHSNEKLFF
>TRBJ2-7|-|-|TRBV28|12
TGTGCCAGCAGTTACAGCTCCTACGAGCAGTACTTC
CASSYSSYEQYF
>TRBJ2-5|once|-|TRBV5-5|15
TGTGCCAGCAGCCCGTTTTGGGCAGGCCAAGAGACCCAGTACTTC
CASSPFWAGQETQYF
>TRBJ1-5|-|-|TRBV19|14
TGTGCCAGTAGTCCAACAGGGAATAATCAGCCCCAGCATTTT
CASSPTGNNQPQHF
>TRBJ2-7|-|-|TRBV2|11
TGTGCCAGCAGTGAACAGTCCGAGCAGTACTTC
CASSEQSEQYF
>TRBJ2-1|once|TRBD1|TRBV20-1|14
TGCAGTGCTAGTGAGTCAGGGGGCTACAATGAGCAGTTCTTC
CSASESGGYNEQFF
>TRBJ1-1|-|-|TRBV30|12
TGTGCCTGGAGTGAGGGAATCACTGAAGCTTTCTTT
CAWSEGITEAFF
>TRBJ1-2|-|-|TRBV7-6|14
TGTGCCAGCAGCTTAGCGCCGAGCGGAGAGGGCTACACCTTC
CASSLAPSGEGYTF
>TRBJ2-2|-|-|TRBV15|15
TGTGCCACCAGCAGAGGCCCAGGGAACACCGGGGAGCTGTTTTTT
CATSRGPGNTGELFF
>TRBJ2-3|-|-|TRBV6-1|14
TGTGCCAGCAGTGAATCCAGGGGCACAGATACGCAGTATTTT
CASSESRGTDTQYF
>TRBJ1-2|-|-|TRBV7-2|13
TGTGCCAGCAGCCCGGACGGGAACTATGGCTACACCTTC
CASSPDGNYGYTF
>TRBJ2-5|once|TRBD1|TRBV15|15
TGTGCCACCAGACAAGCAGGGGGCTTGAAAGAGACCCAGTACTTC
CATRQAGGLKETQYF
>TRBJ1-2|once|-|TRBV5-4|15
TGTGCCAGCAGCTTGGCCGGTATGGGAGGAAACGCCTACACCTTC
CASSLAGMGGNAYTF